Shown below are 25 T cell receptor beta chains from a single sample sequenced in a study of CD8 T cells in Susac syndrome. Random-hexamer reverse transcription was applied to roughly 0.45 to 1 ug RNA. TCRdb called the immunoSEQ multiplex PCR reads again in MiXCR, with one record for every CDR3 protein. The sample consists of approximately 230,000 distinct CDR3 sequences, roughly 95% of them appearing once. The material sequenced was CD4+ T cells from PBMCs. The receptors originated from a human donor with multiple sclerosis.

V and J are TRBV2 and TRBJ2-3, with TRBD1 identical over 7 bases. J lost 6 bases, V lost 7 bases, and 7 bases had no gene match. Germline values: CDR1 SNHLY, CDR2 FYNNEI. This CDR3 has 13 amino acids. The CDR3 nucleotides read TGTGCCAGCACTAGACAGGGCGGCGATACGCAGTATTTT. It codes for CASTRQGGDTQYF.

This chain joins TRBV6-2 or TRBV6-3 and TRBJ1-2; 7 bases are a match to TRBD1. The germline V gene encodes CDR1 MNHEY and CDR2 SVGEGT. This CDR3 is 13 amino acids long. The ends lost 5 bases at V and 3 bases at J; junction bases unmatched: 3. The DNA for the CDR3 is TGTGCCAGCAGTCGGGGACAGCACTATGGCTACACCTTC. Protein sequence: CASSRGQHYGYTF.

V gene TRBV2 combines with J gene TRBJ1-1; weak D call: TRBD1 (5 bases). CDR1 is SNHLY, CDR2 FYNNEI, per germline. Trimming shortened V by 6 bases and J by 1 base, and 15 bases separated the two germline ends. The CDR3 sequence is 15 residues long. CDR3 in DNA: TGTGCCAGCAGGGCCCGTTCAGGGCAGAACACTGAAGCTTTCTTT. Translated: CASRARSGQNTEAFF.

The rearrangement links TRBV24-1 to TRBJ2-5, with 7 bases fitting TRBD1. From germline, CDR1 is KGHDR and CDR2 SFDVKD. After removal of 7 bases from V and 5 bases from J, the junction contained 6 bases not matched to a gene. The CDR3 sequence is 13 residues long. CDR3 coding DNA: TGTGCCACCAGCCGACAGGGTGGGGAGACCCAGTACTTC. This sequence encodes CATSRQGGETQYF.

J is TRBJ2-7 and V is TRBV5-1, with 12 bases aligning to TRBD1. There are 15 residues in the CDR3. With V trimmed by 3 bases and J by 6 bases, 7 bases remained unmatched. In germline, CDR1 is SGHRS, CDR2 YFSETQ. For the CDR3, the DNA is TGCGCCAGCAGCTCGGGACAGGGGGCGGTCACCGAGCAGTACTTC. Its translation is CASSSGQGAVTEQYF.

The V and J genes are TRBV7-3 and TRBJ2-7; TRBD2 aligns across 14 bases. After removal of 1 base from V and 0 bases from J, the junction contained 11 bases not matched to a gene. The length of the CDR3 is 20 residues. CDR1 and CDR2 from the germline V gene are SGHTA and FQGTGA. CDR3 protein: CASSLITPGLAGVGSYEQYV. CDR3 DNA: TGTGCCAGCAGCTTAATAACTCCGGGACTAGCGGGAGTGGGCTCCTACGAGCAGTACGTC.

The chain combines TRBV6-2 or TRBV6-3 with TRBJ1-1, with 7 bases fitting TRBD1. With 5 bases clipped from V and 1 base from J, the junction kept 4 bases outside the gene matches. The CDR3 consists of 14 residues. Germline CDR1 reads MNHEY; CDR2 reads SVGEGT. This chain's CDR3 is CASSETGPNTEAFF. The CDR3, as DNA: TGTGCCAGCAGTGAGACAGGGCCGAACACTGAAGCTTTCTTT.

The V call is TRBV4-1, the J call TRBJ1-6; perhaps TRBD1 as D (6 bases). V lost 4 bases, J lost 7 bases, and 14 bases lay in between. Germline CDR1 MGHRA, CDR2 YSYEKL. This CDR3 is built from 15 residues. In nucleotides, the CDR3 is TGCGCCAGCAGCCCCGCTACAGGGAGCAATTCACCCCTCCACTTT. It yields the protein CASSPATGSNSPLHF.

The chain uses TRBV7-9 and TRBJ2-3; D gene uncertain. CDR1 SEHNR and CDR2 FQNEAQ come from the germline V gene (reference sequence). The V end was cut by 5 bases, the J end by 6 bases, with 15 bases between. The CDR3 loop spans 14 amino acids. The CDR3 loop is CASSHKQTTDTQYF. DNA for the CDR3: TGTGCCAGCAGCCATAAACAGACCACGGATACGCAGTATTTT.

The CDR3: CSVEPSEQFF. The CDR3 nucleotides read TGCAGCGTTGAACCCAGTGAGCAGTTCTTC. The chain links TRBV29-1 to TRBJ2-1; D ambiguous. Germline V gene sequence: CDR1 SQVTM, CDR2 ANQGSEA. V was shortened by 2 bases and J by 9 bases, with 5 bases between the two germline ends. This CDR3 is 10 amino acids long.

The rearrangement uses TRBV12-3 or TRBV12-4 and TRBJ1-2; no definite D call. The CDR3 totals 15 residues. V shed 6 bases and J shed 11 bases, with 25 bases lying between them. DNA for the CDR3: TGTGCCAGCAGCCCCGAGGTGGACCCAACTAGGTGGTACACCTTC. Translating gives CASSPEVDPTRWYTF.

The chain recombines TRBV5-1 with TRBJ1-1, with 11 bases identical to TRBD1. The ends lost 0 bases at V and 0 bases at J; junction bases unmatched: 7. Germline V gene lookup returns CDR1 SGHRS and CDR2 YFSETQ. The CDR3 totals 18 residues. The CDR3 reads CASSLADGQGALNTEAFF. In DNA form, the CDR3 reads TGCGCCAGCAGCTTGGCCGACGGACAGGGGGCTTTGAACACTGAAGCTTTCTTT. Variable domain in full (rest from reference TRBV5-1 and TRBJ1-1): KAGVTQTPRYLIKTRGQQVTLSCSPISGHRSVSWYQQTPGQGLQFLFEYFSETQRNKGNFPGRFSGRQFSNSRSEMNVSTLELGDSALYLCASSLADGQGALNTEAFFGQGTRLTVV.

The J gene is TRBJ2-7, the V gene TRBV5-4; weak D call: TRBD1 (6 bases). V lost 4 bases and J lost 0, with 20 bases in between. The CDR3 loop spans 17 amino acids. Germline lookup yields CDR1 SGHNT and CDR2 YYREEE (reference sequence). CDR3 nucleotide sequence: TGTGCCAGCAGCCGCTTCTTGGGACATACTTCCTCCTACGAGCAGTACTTC. Its protein is CASSRFLGHTSSYEQYF. Looking up the rest from reference TRBV5-4 and TRBJ2-7 gives the full variable domain: ETGVTQSPTHLIKTRGQQVTLRCSSQSGHNTVSWYQQALGQGPQFIFQYYREEENGRGNFPPRFSGLQFPNYSSELNVNALELDDSALYLCASSRFLGHTSSYEQYFGPGTRLTVT.

This rearrangement joins TRBV28 to TRBJ2-2, with D maybe TRBD1 (5 bases). Between the trimmed V and J ends, which lost 4 bases and 6 bases, there was a span of 12 bases. This CDR3 spans 14 amino acids. The germline gives CDR1 MDHEN, CDR2 SYDVKM. CDR3: CASSSSTDSGELFF. The CDR3, as DNA: TGTGCCAGCAGTTCGTCGACAGACTCCGGGGAGCTGTTTTTT.

This chain joins TRBV6-1 and TRBJ1-6, with D hard to call. The CDR3 contains 17 residues. Trimming stripped 6 bases from V and 5 bases from J, with 20 bases between. CDR1 is MNHNS and CDR2 is SASEGT in the germline V gene. CDR3 loop: CASSTPLEQRDNSPLHF. CDR3 nucleotide sequence: TGTGCCAGCAGCACCCCCCTTGAACAGCGGGATAATTCACCCCTCCACTTT.

This sequence joins TRBV21-1 and TRBJ2-7; the table's D call of TRBD1 was not tested on the DNA. TRBV21-1 is assigned pseudogene status. CDR3 size: 15 residues. CDR3: CASSKEGQDSYEQYF. CDR3 sequence (DNA): TGTGCCAGCAGCAAAGAGGGACAGGACTCCTACGAGCAGTACTTC.

The chain recombines TRBV27 with TRBJ1-1, with no clear D. The CDR3 has 14 residues. Trimming took 6 bases from V and 0 from J, leaving 11 bases between them. The germline CDR1 and CDR2 sequences are MNHEY and SMNVEV (reference sequence). CDR3 sequence (DNA): TGTGCCAGCAGATCAGAGTTCATGAACACTGAAGCTTTCTTT. It translates to CASRSEFMNTEAFF.

V is TRBV5-1 and J is TRBJ2-5; no definite D call. Trimming removed 3 bases at V and 2 bases at J, with 11 bases between. Per germline, CDR1 SGHRS and CDR2 YFSETQ. This CDR3 comprises 14 residues. CDR3 sequence (DNA): TGCGCCAGCAGCTCGCCGGGCACTCAAGAGACCCAGTACTTC. Translated, it gives CASSSPGTQETQYF.

This clonotype was observed a single time. The chain is built from TRBV5-4 and TRBJ2-1; D gene uncertain. CDR3 size: 13 residues. The V and J ends lost 0 bases and 5 bases respectively, with 6 bases between them. The germline gives CDR1 SGHNT, CDR2 YYREEE (reference sequence). CDR3 DNA sequence: TGTGCCAGCAGCTTGGACGAGAACAATGAGCAGTTCTTC. Amino acid sequence: CASSLDENNEQFF.

This chain connects TRBV6-1 to TRBJ1-1, with 8 bases matching TRBD1. V lost 10 bases, J lost 11 bases, and 15 bases stayed unmatched. Germline V CDR1 and CDR2: MNHNS, SASEGT. CDR3 size: 13 residues. CDR3 DNA sequence: TGTGCCACCGAGGAGGGGCAGGGGGCAAGGGCTTTCTTT. Translated, it gives CATEEGQGARAFF.

The chain links TRBV19 to TRBJ1-1, with TRBD1 matching 9 bases. Trimming took 6 bases from V and 3 from J; bases not matched to a gene: 5. The CDR3 totals 14 residues. CDR1 and CDR2 from the germline V gene are LNHDA and SQIVND (reference sequence). CDR3 nucleotides: TGTGCCAGTAGCATCCGGGACAGGGACACTGAAGCTTTCTTT. Translated: CASSIRDRDTEAFF.

The V gene is TRBV28, the J gene TRBJ1-5; D might be TRBD1 (6 bases). The CDR3 sequence is 15 residues long. Trimming removed 5 bases at V and 0 bases at J, with 11 bases between. Looked up from germline, CDR1 is MDHEN and CDR2 is SYDVKM. As DNA, the CDR3 is TGTGCCAGCAGTCCCCCGACAGGTAGCAATCAGCCCCAGCATTTT. Protein: CASSPPTGSNQPQHF.

The chain combines TRBV4-2 with TRBJ2-4; 7 bases are shared with TRBD2. CDR1 is LGHNA and CDR2 is YNFKEQ in the germline V gene. The CDR3 contains 20 residues. After removal of 1 base from V and 0 bases from J, the junction contained 15 bases not matched to a gene. The CDR3 DNA follows: TGTGCCAGCAGCCAAGCATTGGGTGGGGCTAGCGGTCTAGCCAAAAACATTCAGTACTTC. Translating gives CASSQALGGASGLAKNIQYF.

The chain has TRBV29-1 and TRBJ2-1; maybe TRBD2 (6 bases). V was cut by 3 bases and J by 4 bases, with 16 bases left in between. Germline CDR1 and CDR2: SQVTM and ANQGSEA. The CDR3 has 15 residues. CDR3 bases: TGCAGCGTTGATATTGCGGGGTCTGGGTACAATGAGCAGTTCTTC. Translating gives CSVDIAGSGYNEQFF.

The chain joins TRBV7-9 to TRBJ2-5, with a tentative D call TRBD2 (6 bases). The V end lost 4 bases, the J end lost 7 bases, and 16 bases lay between the germline ends. The length of the CDR3 is 14 residues. The germline gives CDR1 SEHNR, CDR2 FQNEAQ (reference sequence). The DNA of the CDR3 is TGTGCCAGCAGCTCCGGGACTTACCTGGGGACCCAGTACTTC. It encodes CASSSGTYLGTQYF.